Included here is one T cell receptor (beta chain) sequence, with context. The antigen it recognizes is unknown. The input lacks base qualities; no much larger clone sits a single base away. This sample stems from a study of control samples from healthy donors and cancer patients (dated by TCRdb to 2020 to 2022). Libraries were made using the immunoSEQ multiplex PCR assay. The table comes from immuneACCESS by way of TCRdb, which keeps in-frame sequences with V and J called. Part of the clones is missing from these tables; in studies checked, under half for an unresolved V gene and the rest for unknown reasons. This sample gives some 120,000 clones in total; about 93% of them show up just once. The top ten clonotypes cover 1.5% to 2% of the sample. The sequence derives from a man aged 45-65 years with head and neck cancer. Sequenced: PBMCs.

The DNA sequence is TGTGCCAGCAGACCCCAGGACCAGTCCTATTCACCCCTCCACTTT. This translates into CASRPQDQSYSPLHF. The V gene is TRBV5-8 and the J gene is TRBJ1-6; there is no confident call for the D gene. Including the terminal cysteine and phenylalanine, the CDR3 comprises 15 residues. Of all the DNA, just the CDR3 is kept, 45 bases in frame from base 1. Based on the germline V gene, the CDR1 and CDR2 sequences are SGHTS and YDEGEE. V gives up 5 bases and J gives up 8 bases, and the segment between their germline ends measures 17 bases.